Below, 27 T cell receptor beta chains from the same sample are listed, as sequenced in a study of blood T cell repertoires in COVID-19 (TCRdb year 2020). Receptors were amplified or captured by the immunoSEQ multiplex PCR assay. The table comes from immuneACCESS by way of TCRdb, which keeps in-frame sequences with V and J called. Part of the clones is missing from these tables; in studies checked, under half for an unresolved V gene and the rest for unknown reasons. Across this sample there are around 97,000 clones, with approximately 87% seen only once. The biggest ten clones account for 20% of the sample. The sequenced sample consisted of peripheral blood. These TCRs come from a human donor in a cohort sampled during active COVID-19.

J is TRBJ2-5 and V is TRBV6-5; TRBD1 matches 7 bases. V gave up 1 base and J gave up 3 bases; unmatched junction bases: 5. The germline V gene has CDR1 MNHEY and CDR2 SVGAGI. The CDR3 contains 15 residues. The CDR3 DNA reads as TGTGCCAGCAGTTACTATTCAGGGGGAAAAGAGACCCAGTACTTC. Its protein is CASSYYSGGKETQYF.

The chain uses TRBV27 and TRBJ2-7, with 7 positions matching TRBD1. Germline CDR1 reads MNHEY; CDR2 reads SMNVEV (reference sequence). Trimming removed 4 bases from V and 4 bases from J; junction bases left unmatched: 10. CDR3 length equals 15 residues. The CDR3 spells CASSSFTGAGYEQYF. CDR3 in DNA: TGTGCCAGCAGTTCATTCACAGGGGCAGGGTACGAGCAGTACTTC.

V is TRBV19 and J is TRBJ2-1, with D perhaps matching TRBD2 (6 bases). Germline V gene lookup returns CDR1 LNHDA and CDR2 SQIVND (reference sequence). Trimming removed 0 bases at V and 9 bases at J, with 15 bases between. The CDR3 has 15 residues. DNA of the CDR3: TGTGCCAGTAGTATAGATGGGACTGGTGGTACTGAGCAGTTCTTC. It specifies CASSIDGTGGTEQFF.

This clone has a single count. CDR3 nucleotide sequence: TGTGCCAGCAGTGAATACCGGGTGGGGGGGCTTGATGAAAAACTGTTTTTT. It encodes CASSEYRVGGLDEKLFF. The chain carries TRBV25-1 and TRBJ1-4, with D maybe TRBD1 (6 bases). CDR1 and CDR2 (germline): MGHDK, SYGVNS. The CDR3 extends over 17 amino acids. Trimming pared 0 bases from V and 6 bases from J, leaving 17 bases between. Based on the CDR3 plus reference TRBV25-1 and TRBJ1-4, the full variable domain is EADIYQTPRYLVIGTGKKITLECSQTMGHDKMYWYQQDPGMELHLIHYSYGVNSTEKGDLSSESTVSRIRTEHFPLTLESARPSHTSQYLCASSEYRVGGLDEKLFFGSGTQLSVL.

The genes are TRBV5-6 and TRBJ1-1; 10 bases are shared with TRBD1. Germline CDR1 is SGHDT and CDR2 is YYEEEE. Unmatched junction bases numbered 12, after V lost 0 bases and J lost 1 base. The CDR3 is 19 amino acids. The CDR3 is CASSLGRPGQGRENTEAFF. CDR3 in DNA: TGTGCCAGCAGCTTGGGTAGGCCGGGACAGGGGCGAGAGAACACTGAAGCTTTCTTT.

This rearrangement joins TRBV4-3 to TRBJ1-2; perhaps TRBD1 as D (6 bases). The CDR3 has 16 amino acids. Germline CDR1 is LGHNA and CDR2 is YSLEER. The V end lost 0 bases, the J end lost 8 bases, and 19 bases lay between the germline ends. CDR3 in DNA: TGCGCCAGCAGCCAAGAGGTACAGGGCCAAAGGGGAGGCTACACCTTC. As protein: CASSQEVQGQRGGYTF.

The CDR3 coding sequence is TGTGCCAGCACCTCGAAAACCTCTCTAGCGGGAGGGCCGAGGTACGAGCAGTACTTC. Amino acids: CASTSKTSLAGGPRYEQYF. The V and J genes are TRBV11-2 and TRBJ2-7; 12 bases are a match to TRBD2. This CDR3 comprises 19 residues. J was trimmed by 4 bases and V by 7 bases; bases with no gene match: 20. Germline CDR1 is SGHAT and CDR2 is FQNNGV. The complete variable domain, with remaining parts taken from reference TRBV11-2 and TRBJ2-7, reads EAGVAQSPRYKIIEKRQSVAFWCNPISGHATLYWYQQILGQGPKLLIQFQNNGVVDDSQLPKDRFSAERLKGVDSTLKIQPAKLEDSAVYLCASTSKTSLAGGPRYEQYFGPGTRLTVT.

This sequence joins TRBV7-9 and TRBJ2-5; weak D call: TRBD1 (6 bases). The length of the CDR3 is 13 residues. The V gene lost 7 bases and the J gene lost 5 bases, with 14 bases spanning the gap. Germline values: CDR1 SEHNR, CDR2 FQNEAQ (reference sequence). Written as DNA, the CDR3 is TGTGCCAGCAACACAGGGACGGGGGAGACCCAGTACTTC. Translated, it gives CASNTGTGETQYF.

This chain uses TRBV28 with TRBJ1-6; a weak D match, TRBD1 (6 bases). CDR3 length: 17 residues. Germline CDR1 and CDR2: MDHEN and SYDVKM. V dropped 5 bases and J dropped 7 bases, with 21 bases sitting between them. The CDR3 reads CASSLHRSGTLNSPLHF. The CDR3 DNA is TGTGCCAGCAGTCTACACCGATCCGGGACACTAAATTCACCCCTCCACTTT.

V and J are TRBV7-3 and TRBJ2-7; D possibly corresponds to TRBD2 (5 bases). In germline, CDR1 is SGHTA, CDR2 FQGTGA. V was pared by 8 bases and J by 4 bases, with 12 bases between. The CDR3 loop spans 12 amino acids. CDR3 nucleotides: TGTGCCAGCTCCGGGAACACATACGAGCAGTACTTC. Its translation: CASSGNTYEQYF.

The CDR3 loop reads CASGRGQELNYGYTF. The CDR3 nucleotides are TGTGCTAGTGGCAGGGGTCAGGAACTAAACTATGGCTACACCTTC. The chain recombines TRBV12-5 with TRBJ1-2, with D tentatively TRBD1 (6 bases). This CDR3 is built from 15 residues. The V end was cut by 6 bases, the J end by 2 bases, with 16 bases between. Germline V gives CDR1 LGHNT, CDR2 FRNRAP.

V gene TRBV7-8 combines with J gene TRBJ1-6, with unresolved D. The CDR3 spans 16 residues. Germline lookup yields CDR1 SGHVS and CDR2 FQNEAQ. Trimming stripped 1 base from V and 7 bases from J, with 14 bases between. CDR3 region: CASSLVISGVNSPLHF. CDR3 coding DNA: TGTGCCAGCAGCTTAGTCATTTCCGGGGTAAATTCACCCCTCCACTTT.

This chain links TRBV5-4 with TRBJ1-1; 8 bases map to TRBD1. V shed 4 bases, J shed 1 base, and the junction held 6 bases outside the gene matches. The CDR3 has 15 amino acids. CDR1 is SGHNT and CDR2 is YYREEE in the germline V gene (reference sequence). CDR3 protein: CASSTGDRTNTEAFF. CDR3 coding DNA: TGTGCCAGCAGCACCGGGGACAGGACGAACACTGAAGCTTTCTTT.

This clone was counted a single time. The J gene is TRBJ2-7, the V gene TRBV6-6, with D uncertain. V lost 6 bases and J 3 bases, leaving 12 bases between the germline ends. CDR1 is MNHNY, CDR2 SVGAGI, per germline (reference sequence). The CDR3 totals 13 residues. The CDR3 DNA is TGTGCCAGCAGCAACAACCAGGACTACGAGCAGTACTTC. Protein sequence: CASSNNQDYEQYF.

V is TRBV2 and J is TRBJ2-7; D not resolved. The CDR3 loop spans 13 amino acids. CDR1 is SNHLY, CDR2 FYNNEI, per germline. V lost 6 bases to trimming and J lost 4 bases, with 13 bases between them. CDR3 in amino acids: CASRELLMYEQYF. The CDR3 DNA reads TGTGCCAGCAGGGAACTACTAATGTACGAGCAGTACTTC. Drawing the rest from reference TRBV2 and TRBJ2-7, the complete variable domain is EPEVTQTPSHQVTQMGQEVILRCVPISNHLYFYWYRQILGQKVEFLVSFYNNEISEKSEIFDDQFSVERPDGSNFTLKIRSTKLEDSAMYFCASRELLMYEQYFGPGTRLTVT.

The gene calls are TRBV19 and TRBJ2-3, with 7 nucleotides matching TRBD1. From germline, CDR1 is LNHDA and CDR2 SQIVND (reference sequence). V was pared by 4 bases and J by 2 bases, with 6 bases of the junction left unmatched. The CDR3 is 15 residues long. CDR3 sequence reads: CASSTLTGATDTQYF. CDR3 sequence (DNA): TGTGCCAGTAGTACCCTAACAGGGGCCACAGATACGCAGTATTTT.

The V call is TRBV29-1, the J call TRBJ1-2; 9 bases map to TRBD1. Germline CDR1 is SQVTM and CDR2 is ANQGSEA. Losses at the gene ends were 7 bases for V and 2 bases for J; bases not matched to a gene: 2. The length of the CDR3 is 12 residues. The CDR3 reads CSGTGGNYGYTF. The CDR3 region has the DNA TGCAGCGGAACAGGGGGCAACTATGGCTACACCTTC.

The chain uses TRBV7-3 and TRBJ2-1; no firm D call. Per the germline V gene, CDR1 is SGHTA and CDR2 is FQGTGA. V was clipped by 2 bases and J by 4 bases, with 9 bases between them. The CDR3 is 14 residues long. This chain's CDR3 is CASSLGSEYNEQFF. For the CDR3, the DNA is TGTGCCAGCAGCTTAGGAAGCGAATACAATGAGCAGTTCTTC.

The chain has TRBV5-1 and TRBJ2-3; TRBD2 agrees at 9 bases. Germline loops: CDR1 SGHRS, CDR2 YFSETQ. The V and J ends lost 4 bases and 2 bases, in that order; junction bases with no gene match: 5. The CDR3 consists of 15 residues. The CDR3 coding sequence is TGCGCCAGCAGCCGGACTAGCGCCTACACAGATACGCAGTATTTT. It translates to CASSRTSAYTDTQYF. The full variable domain, with the rest looked up from reference TRBV5-1 and TRBJ2-3, is KAGVTQTPRYLIKTRGQQVTLSCSPISGHRSVSWYQQTPGQGLQFLFEYFSETQRNKGNFPGRFSGRQFSNSRSEMNVSTLELGDSALYLCASSRTSAYTDTQYFGPGTRLTVL.

The chain employs TRBV5-1 and TRBJ2-7; 9 bases align to TRBD1. Per germline, CDR1 SGHRS and CDR2 YFSETQ. The V gene end was trimmed by 4 bases and the J gene end by 5 bases; junction bases not matched to a gene: 7. The CDR3 covers 14 residues. Here the CDR3 DNA reads TGCGCCAGCAGCCAGGGACAGGGTTACAACGAGCAGTACTTC. Protein: CASSQGQGYNEQYF.

As DNA, the CDR3 is TGTGCCATCTCCGACAGGTTTGGGTCTGGAAACACCATATATTTT. Protein sequence: CAISDRFGSGNTIYF. The rearrangement links TRBV10-3 to TRBJ1-3; D is perhaps TRBD1 (6 bases). CDR1 and CDR2 (germline): ENHRY, SYGVKD. With 8 bases removed from V and 1 base from J, the gap between germline ends came to 15 bases. The CDR3 loop spans 15 amino acids.

The gene calls are TRBV23-1 and TRBJ1-6; D not certain. TRBV23-1 is given ORF status, its function remaining uncertain. The CDR3 is 16 residues long. V was cut by 6 bases and J by 0 bases, with 12 bases left in between. Here the CDR3 reads CASSPTACSYNSPLHF. The CDR3 coding sequence is TGCGCCAGCAGCCCTACAGCCTGCTCCTATAATTCACCCCTCCACTTT.

This clone was found a few times. The genes are TRBV5-1 and TRBJ2-7, with D maybe TRBD1 (5 bases). The V and J ends lost 2 bases and 2 bases respectively, with 11 bases between them. Germline-derived CDR1 and CDR2 are SGHRS and YFSETQ. This CDR3 spans 14 amino acids. In DNA, the CDR3 is TGCGCCAGCAGCTTAGGGCAGGGCCCCTACGAGCAGTACTTC. Translation: CASSLGQGPYEQYF.

The genes are TRBV28 and TRBJ2-7, with 7 bases matching TRBD1. This CDR3 has 15 amino acids. The trim removed 4 bases at V and 2 bases at J, leaving 8 bases unmatched. Per the germline V gene, CDR1 is MDHEN and CDR2 is SYDVKM. The CDR3 reads CASSSWTGKPYEQYF. The CDR3 bases are TGTGCCAGCAGTTCGTGGACAGGCAAGCCCTACGAGCAGTACTTC.

The chain is built from TRBV7-3 and TRBJ2-2; a weak D match, TRBD2 (5 bases). CDR1 SGHTA and CDR2 FQGTGA come from the germline V gene. Trimming removed 2 bases at V and 10 bases at J, with 11 bases between. The CDR3 has 13 amino acids. This chain's CDR3 is CASSLLSGLELFF. CDR3 DNA: TGTGCCAGCAGCTTATTGTCGGGGTTGGAGCTGTTTTTT.

This chain joins TRBV7-2 and TRBJ2-7, with TRBD1 matching 9 bases. CDR1 and CDR2 from the germline V gene are SGHTA and FQGNSA. V dropped 5 bases and J dropped 2; count of bases not matched to a gene: 4. The length of the CDR3 is 14 residues. The CDR3 nucleotides are TGTGCCAGCAGCCCCGGGACAGGGACCTACGAGCAGTACTTC. Its protein is CASSPGTGTYEQYF.

This chain joins TRBV4-2 and TRBJ1-2; D is ambiguous. The length of the CDR3 is 14 residues. V dropped 0 bases and J dropped 8 bases, with 13 bases sitting between them. CDR1 LGHNA and CDR2 YNFKEQ come from the germline V gene. CDR3 protein: CASSQDRGLNGYTF. The CDR3 DNA is TGTGCCAGCAGCCAAGATCGAGGGCTGAACGGCTACACCTTC.